The clone carrying this T cell receptor (beta chain) was observed a handful of times. Antigen specificity is unknown. This sample was taken from a study of identical twins. A universal primer site came from template switching; cDNA carried unique molecular identifiers. TCRdb used MiXCR to reprocess the 5' RACE reads, holding one entry per CDR3 protein. The sample lists 270,000 or so distinct CDR3 sequences, around 8.3% occurring once. Germline CDR1 and CDR2: MGHDK and SYGVNS. The length of the CDR3 is 14 residues. Trimming cost V 4 bases and J 12 bases; bases outside gene matches: 11. Study findings and constraints: Models came in too low on out-of-frame TCR alpha sharing in monozygotic twins. Partly confounded zero-insertion analyses could result from invariant MAIT and iNKT cells.

These records were also assigned to another study, of yellow fever vaccine responses in identical twins. That work states: Vaccine T cell responses of twins reportedly seemed partly convergent and partly personalized.

The sequenced sample consisted of CD8+ T cells sorted from blood. The V gene is TRBV25-1, the J gene TRBJ2-1, with TRBD2 matching 8 bases. This clonotype originated in a woman under 30 in good health. The CDR3 coding sequence is TGTGCCAGCAGTGCCCGCGGGCGGGGGGTGGTGCAGTTCTTC. This sequence encodes CASSARGRGVVQFF. Variable domain in full (rest from reference TRBV25-1 and TRBJ2-1): EADIYQTPRYLVIGTGKKITLECSQTMGHDKMYWYQQDPGMELHLIHYSYGVNSTEKGDLSSESTVSRIRTEHFPLTLESARPSHTSQYLCASSARGRGVVQFFGPGTRLTVL.